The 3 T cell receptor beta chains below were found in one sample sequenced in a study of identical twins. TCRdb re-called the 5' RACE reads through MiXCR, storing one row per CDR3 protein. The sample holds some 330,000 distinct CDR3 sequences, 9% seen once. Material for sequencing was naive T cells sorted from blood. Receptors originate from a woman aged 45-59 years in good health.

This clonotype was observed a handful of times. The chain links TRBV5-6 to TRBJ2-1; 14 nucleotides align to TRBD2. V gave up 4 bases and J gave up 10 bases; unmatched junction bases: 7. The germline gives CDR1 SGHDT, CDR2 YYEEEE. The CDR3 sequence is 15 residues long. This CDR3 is CASSTGLAGVWEQFF. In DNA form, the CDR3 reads TGTGCCAGCAGCACGGGACTAGCGGGAGTCTGGGAGCAGTTCTTC.

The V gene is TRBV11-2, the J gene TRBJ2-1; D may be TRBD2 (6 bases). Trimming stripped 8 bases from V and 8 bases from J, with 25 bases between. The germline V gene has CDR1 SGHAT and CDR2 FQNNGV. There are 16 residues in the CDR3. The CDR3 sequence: CASGASTGASWDEQFF. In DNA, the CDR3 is TGTGCCAGCGGCGCTTCTACGGGAGCGTCTTGGGATGAGCAGTTCTTC.

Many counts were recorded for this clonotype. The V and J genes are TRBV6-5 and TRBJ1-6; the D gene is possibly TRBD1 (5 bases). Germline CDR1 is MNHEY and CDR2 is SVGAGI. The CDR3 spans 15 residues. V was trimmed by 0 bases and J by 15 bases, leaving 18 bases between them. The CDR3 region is CASSYSSDSANNLHF. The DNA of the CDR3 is TGTGCCAGCAGTTACTCCTCCGACAGTGCGAATAACCTCCACTTT.